The subject of this entry is one TCR beta chain. The sample is drawn from a study of Ad26.COV2.S vaccination and SARS-CoV-2 variants. Germline V gene lookup returns CDR1 WNHNN and CDR2 SYGVQD (reference sequence). Between the trimmed V and J ends, which lost 2 bases and 0 bases, there was a span of 4 bases. The CDR3 runs to 13 residues. The assay was immunoSEQ multiplex PCR, and TCRdb's table has in-frame clones only and misses some. The sample holds around 350,000 clones, 90% to 95% seen once. Sequences were derived from peripheral blood, sampled after recovery from COVID-19. This rearrangement joins TRBV10-1 to TRBJ1-1, with D unclear. This clonotype was sampled from a human donor who had recovered from COVID-19. DNA of the CDR3: TGCGCCAGCAGTGAGACGATGAACACTGAAGCTTTCTTT. Translated: CASSETMNTEAFF.